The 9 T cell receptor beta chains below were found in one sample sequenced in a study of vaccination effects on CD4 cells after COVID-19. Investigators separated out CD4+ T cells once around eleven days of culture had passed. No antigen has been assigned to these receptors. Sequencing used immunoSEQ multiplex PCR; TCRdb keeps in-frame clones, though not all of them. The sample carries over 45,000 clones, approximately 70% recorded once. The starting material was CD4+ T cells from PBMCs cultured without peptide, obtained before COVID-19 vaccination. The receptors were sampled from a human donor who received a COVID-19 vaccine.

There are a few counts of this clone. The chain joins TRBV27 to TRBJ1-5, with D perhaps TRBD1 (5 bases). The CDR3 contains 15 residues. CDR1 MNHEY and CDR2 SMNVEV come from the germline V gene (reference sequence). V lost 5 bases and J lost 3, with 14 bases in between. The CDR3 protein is CASSPRGGVNQPQHF. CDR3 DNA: TGTGCCAGCAGTCCCCGGGGAGGGGTCAATCAGCCCCAGCATTTT.

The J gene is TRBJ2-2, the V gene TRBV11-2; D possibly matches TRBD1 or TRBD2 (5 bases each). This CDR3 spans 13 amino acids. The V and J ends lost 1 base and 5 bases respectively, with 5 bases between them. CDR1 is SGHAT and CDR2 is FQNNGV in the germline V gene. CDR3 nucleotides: TGTGCCAGCAGCTTAGGGGGGACCGGGGAGCTGTTTTTT. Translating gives CASSLGGTGELFF.

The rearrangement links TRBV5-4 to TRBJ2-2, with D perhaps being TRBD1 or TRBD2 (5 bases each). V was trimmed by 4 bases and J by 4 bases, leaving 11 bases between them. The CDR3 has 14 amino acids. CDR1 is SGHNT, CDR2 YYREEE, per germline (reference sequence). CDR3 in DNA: TGTGCCAGCAGCCCACAGGAGGTCACCGGGGAGCTGTTTTTT. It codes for CASSPQEVTGELFF.

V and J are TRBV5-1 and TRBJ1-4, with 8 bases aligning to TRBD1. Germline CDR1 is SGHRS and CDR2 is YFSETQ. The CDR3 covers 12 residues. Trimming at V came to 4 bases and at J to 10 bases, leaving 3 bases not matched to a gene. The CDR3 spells CASSTDRGKLFF. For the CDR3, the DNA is TGCGCCAGCAGCACCGACAGGGGAAAACTGTTTTTT. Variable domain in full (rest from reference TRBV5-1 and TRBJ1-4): KAGVTQTPRYLIKTRGQQVTLSCSPISGHRSVSWYQQTPGQGLQFLFEYFSETQRNKGNFPGRFSGRQFSNSRSEMNVSTLELGDSALYLCASSTDRGKLFFGSGTQLSVL.

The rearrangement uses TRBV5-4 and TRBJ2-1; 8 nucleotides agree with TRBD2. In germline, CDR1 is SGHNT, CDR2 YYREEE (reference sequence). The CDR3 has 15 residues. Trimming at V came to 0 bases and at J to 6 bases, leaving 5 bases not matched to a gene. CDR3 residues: CASSLGAGEGNEQFF. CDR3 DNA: TGTGCCAGCAGCTTGGGAGCGGGAGAGGGCAATGAGCAGTTCTTC.

The CDR3 sequence is CASSQVVRQQPETQYF. The CDR3 nucleotides are TGTGCCAGCAGCCAAGTCGTGAGACAACAACCGGAGACCCAGTACTTC. V usage is TRBV3-1 (or the pseudogene TRBV3-2) and J usage is TRBJ2-5; D gene uncertain. Germline-derived CDR1 and CDR2 are LGHDT and YNNKEL (reference sequence). The V gene lost 1 base and the J gene lost 5 bases, with 17 bases spanning the gap. The CDR3 contains 16 residues.

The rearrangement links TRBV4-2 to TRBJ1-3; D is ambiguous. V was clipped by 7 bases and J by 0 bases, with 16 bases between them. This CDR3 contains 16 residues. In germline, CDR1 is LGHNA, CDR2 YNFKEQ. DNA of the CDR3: TGTGCCAGCACCACTTCAGGACGGATCTCTGGAAACACCATATATTTT. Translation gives CASTTSGRISGNTIYF.

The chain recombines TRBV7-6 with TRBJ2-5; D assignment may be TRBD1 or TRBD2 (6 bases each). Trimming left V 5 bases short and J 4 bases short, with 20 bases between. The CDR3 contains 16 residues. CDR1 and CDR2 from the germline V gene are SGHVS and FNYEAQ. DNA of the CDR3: TGTGCCAGCAGCCTCCAGGGCGGGACACTGGGAGAGACCCAGTACTTC. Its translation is CASSLQGGTLGETQYF.

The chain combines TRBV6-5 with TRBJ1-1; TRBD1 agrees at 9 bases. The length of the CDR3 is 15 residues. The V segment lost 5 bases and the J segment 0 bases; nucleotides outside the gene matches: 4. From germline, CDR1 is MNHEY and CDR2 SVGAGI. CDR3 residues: CASSLGQGLNTEAFF. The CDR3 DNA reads TGTGCCAGCAGTCTTGGACAGGGGCTGAACACTGAAGCTTTCTTT.